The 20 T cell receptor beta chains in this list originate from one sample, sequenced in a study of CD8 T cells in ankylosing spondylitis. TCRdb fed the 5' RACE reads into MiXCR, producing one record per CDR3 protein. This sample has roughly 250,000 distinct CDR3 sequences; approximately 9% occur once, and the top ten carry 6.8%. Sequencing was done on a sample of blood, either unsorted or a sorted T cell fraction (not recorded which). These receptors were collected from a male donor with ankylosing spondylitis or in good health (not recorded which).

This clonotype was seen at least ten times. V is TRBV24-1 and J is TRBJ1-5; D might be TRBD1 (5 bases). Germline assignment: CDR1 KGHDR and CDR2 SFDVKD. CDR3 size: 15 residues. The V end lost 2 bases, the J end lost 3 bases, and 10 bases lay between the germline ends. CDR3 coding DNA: TGTGCCACCAGTGATTCCCAGGGTCCCAATCAGCCCCAGCATTTT. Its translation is CATSDSQGPNQPQHF.

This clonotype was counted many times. CDR3 residues: CAWNGLAKNIQYF. In DNA, the CDR3 is TGTGCCTGGAACGGTTTAGCCAAAAACATTCAGTACTTC. V gene TRBV30 combines with J gene TRBJ2-4; D is unclear. Germline V gene lookup returns CDR1 GTSNPN and CDR2 SVGIG (reference sequence). The CDR3 runs 13 residues. Trimming removed 4 bases from V and 0 bases from J, with 7 bases in between. The full variable domain, in which reference TRBV30 and TRBJ2-4 provide the parts outside the CDR3, is SQTIHQWPATLVQPVGSPLSLECTVEGTSNPNLYWYRQAAGRGLQLLFYSVGIGQISSEVPQNLSASRPQDRQFILSSKKLLLSDSGFYLCAWNGLAKNIQYFGAGTRLSVL.

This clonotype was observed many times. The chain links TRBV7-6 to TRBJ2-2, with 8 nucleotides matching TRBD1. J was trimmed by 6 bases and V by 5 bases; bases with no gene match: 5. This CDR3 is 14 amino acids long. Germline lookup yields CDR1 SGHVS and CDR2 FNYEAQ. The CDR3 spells CASSPDRGAGELFF. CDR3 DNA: TGTGCCAGCAGCCCCGACAGGGGAGCCGGGGAGCTGTTTTTT.

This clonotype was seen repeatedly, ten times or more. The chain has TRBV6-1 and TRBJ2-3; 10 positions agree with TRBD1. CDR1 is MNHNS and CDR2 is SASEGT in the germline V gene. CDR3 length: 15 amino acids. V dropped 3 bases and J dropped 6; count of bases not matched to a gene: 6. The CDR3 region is CASSDGGQGLDTQYF. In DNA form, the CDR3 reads TGTGCCAGCAGTGATGGGGGACAGGGGCTGGATACGCAGTATTTT.

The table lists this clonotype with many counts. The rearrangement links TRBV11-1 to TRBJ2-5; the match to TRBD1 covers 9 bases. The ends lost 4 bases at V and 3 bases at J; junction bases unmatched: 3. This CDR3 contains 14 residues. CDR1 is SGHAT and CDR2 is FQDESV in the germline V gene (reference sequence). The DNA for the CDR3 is TGTGCCAGCAGCTCGACAGGGGGAAAAGAGACCCAGTACTTC. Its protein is CASSSTGGKETQYF.

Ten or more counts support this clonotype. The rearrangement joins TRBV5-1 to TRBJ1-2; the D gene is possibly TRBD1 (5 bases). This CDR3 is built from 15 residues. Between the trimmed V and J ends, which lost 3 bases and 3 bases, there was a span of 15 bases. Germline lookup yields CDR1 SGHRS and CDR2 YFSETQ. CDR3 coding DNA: TGCGCCAGCAGCTCCGACACACAAGGGGACTATGGCTACACCTTC. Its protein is CASSSDTQGDYGYTF.

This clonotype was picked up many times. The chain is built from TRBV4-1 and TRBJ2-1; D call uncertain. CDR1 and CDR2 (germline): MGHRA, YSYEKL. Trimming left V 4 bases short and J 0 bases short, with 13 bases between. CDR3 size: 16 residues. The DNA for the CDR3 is TGCGCCAGCAGCCTCAACCTGGGTAGCTCCTACAATGAGCAGTTCTTC. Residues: CASSLNLGSSYNEQFF.

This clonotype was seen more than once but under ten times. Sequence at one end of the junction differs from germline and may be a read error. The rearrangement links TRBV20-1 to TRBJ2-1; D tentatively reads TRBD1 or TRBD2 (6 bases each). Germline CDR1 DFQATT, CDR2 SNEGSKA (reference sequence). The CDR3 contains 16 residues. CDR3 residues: CCARDRGASQVHEQFF. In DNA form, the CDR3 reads TGCTGTGCTAGAGATAGGGGGGCTTCCCAGGTCCATGAGCAGTTCTTC.

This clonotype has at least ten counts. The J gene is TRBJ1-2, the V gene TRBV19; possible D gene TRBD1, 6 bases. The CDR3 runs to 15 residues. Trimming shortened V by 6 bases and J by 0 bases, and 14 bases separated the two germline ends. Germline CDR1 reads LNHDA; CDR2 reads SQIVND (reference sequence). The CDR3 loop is CASRKDRKTNYGYTF. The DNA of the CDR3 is TGTGCCAGTAGGAAAGACAGGAAAACTAACTATGGCTACACCTTC.

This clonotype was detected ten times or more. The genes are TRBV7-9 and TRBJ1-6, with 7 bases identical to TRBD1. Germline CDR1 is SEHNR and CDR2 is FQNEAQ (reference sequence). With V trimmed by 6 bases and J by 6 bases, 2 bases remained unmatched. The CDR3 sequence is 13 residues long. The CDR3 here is CASRTGFNSPLHF. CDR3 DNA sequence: TGTGCCAGCAGGACAGGGTTTAATTCACCCCTCCACTTT.

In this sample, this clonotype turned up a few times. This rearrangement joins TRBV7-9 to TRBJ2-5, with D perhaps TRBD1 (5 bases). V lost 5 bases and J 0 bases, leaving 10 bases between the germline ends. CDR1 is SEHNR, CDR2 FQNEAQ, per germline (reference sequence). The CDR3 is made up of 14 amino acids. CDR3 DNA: TGTGCCAGCAGCCCAGGGCAGGACCAAGAGACCCAGTACTTC. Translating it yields CASSPGQDQETQYF.

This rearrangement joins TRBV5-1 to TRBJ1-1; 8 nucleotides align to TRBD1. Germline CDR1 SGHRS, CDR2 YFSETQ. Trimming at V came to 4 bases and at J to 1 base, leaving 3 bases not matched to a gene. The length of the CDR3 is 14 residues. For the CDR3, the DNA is TGCGCCAGCAGCGCGGGGACAGGGAACACTGAAGCTTTCTTT. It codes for CASSAGTGNTEAFF.

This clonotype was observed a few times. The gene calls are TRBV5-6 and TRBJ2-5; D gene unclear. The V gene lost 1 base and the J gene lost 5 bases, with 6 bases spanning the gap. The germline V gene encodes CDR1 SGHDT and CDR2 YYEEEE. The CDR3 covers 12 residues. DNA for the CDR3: TGTGCCAGCAGCTTGAGTCACGAGACCCAGTACTTC. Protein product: CASSLSHETQYF.

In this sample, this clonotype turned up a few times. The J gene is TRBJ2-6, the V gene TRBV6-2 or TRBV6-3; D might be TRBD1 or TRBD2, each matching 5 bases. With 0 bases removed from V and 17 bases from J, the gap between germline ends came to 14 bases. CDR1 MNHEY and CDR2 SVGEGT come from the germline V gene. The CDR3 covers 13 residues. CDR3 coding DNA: TGTGCCAGCAGTTACTCGGGACCCCATTTCATGACTTTC. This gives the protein CASSYSGPHFMTF.

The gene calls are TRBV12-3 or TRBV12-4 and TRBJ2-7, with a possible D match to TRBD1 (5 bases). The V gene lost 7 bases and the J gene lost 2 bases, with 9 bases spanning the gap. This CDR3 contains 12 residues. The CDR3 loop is CASMGPTYEQYF. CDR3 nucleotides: TGTGCCAGCATGGGGCCCACCTACGAGCAGTACTTC.

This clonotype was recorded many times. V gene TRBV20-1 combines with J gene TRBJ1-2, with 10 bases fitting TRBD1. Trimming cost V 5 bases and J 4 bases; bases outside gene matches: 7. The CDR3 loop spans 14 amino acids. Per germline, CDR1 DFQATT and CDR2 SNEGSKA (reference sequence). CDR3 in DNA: TGCAGTGCTCTGGACAGGGGGATCGCCTATGGCTACACCTTC. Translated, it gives CSALDRGIAYGYTF.

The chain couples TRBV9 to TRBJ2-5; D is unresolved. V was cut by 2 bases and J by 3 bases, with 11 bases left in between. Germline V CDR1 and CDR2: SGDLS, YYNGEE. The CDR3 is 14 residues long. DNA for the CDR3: TGTGCCAGCAGCGTTTCAGCCCAGGAAGAGACCCAGTACTTC. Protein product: CASSVSAQEETQYF.

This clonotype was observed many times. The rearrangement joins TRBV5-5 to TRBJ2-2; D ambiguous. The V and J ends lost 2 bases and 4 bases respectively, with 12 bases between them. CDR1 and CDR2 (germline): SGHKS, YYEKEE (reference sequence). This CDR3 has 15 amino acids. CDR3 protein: CASSFEWVPTGELFF. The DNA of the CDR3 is TGTGCCAGCAGCTTTGAGTGGGTACCCACCGGGGAGCTGTTTTTT.

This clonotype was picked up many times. The CDR3 bases are TGCGCCAGCAGTGAACTGGCTAGCGGGAGTTCCGAGCAGTACTTC. As protein: CASSELASGSSEQYF. The J gene is TRBJ2-7, the V gene TRBV10-2; the match to TRBD2 covers 10 bases. From germline, CDR1 is WSHSY and CDR2 SAAADI. Trimming removed 3 bases from V and 6 bases from J; junction bases left unmatched: 8. This CDR3 has 15 residues.

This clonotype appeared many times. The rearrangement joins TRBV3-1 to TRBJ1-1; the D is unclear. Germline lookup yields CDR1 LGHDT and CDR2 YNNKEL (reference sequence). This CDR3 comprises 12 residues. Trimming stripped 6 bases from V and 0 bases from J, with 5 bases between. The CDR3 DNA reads TGTGCCAGCAGTCAGATGAACACTGAAGCTTTCTTT. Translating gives CASSQMNTEAFF. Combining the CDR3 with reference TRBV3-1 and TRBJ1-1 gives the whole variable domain DTAVSQTPKYLVTQMGNDKSIKCEQNLGHDTMYWYKQDSKKFLKIMFSYNNKELIINETVPNRFSPKSPDKAHLNLHINSLELGDSAVYFCASSQMNTEAFFGQGTRLTVV.